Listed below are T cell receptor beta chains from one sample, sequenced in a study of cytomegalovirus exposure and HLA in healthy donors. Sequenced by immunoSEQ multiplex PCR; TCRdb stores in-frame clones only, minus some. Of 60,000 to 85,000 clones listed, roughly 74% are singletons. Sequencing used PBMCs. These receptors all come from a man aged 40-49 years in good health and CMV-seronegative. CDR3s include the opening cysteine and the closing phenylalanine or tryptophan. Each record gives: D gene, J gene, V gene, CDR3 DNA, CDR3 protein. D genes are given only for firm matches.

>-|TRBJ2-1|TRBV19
TGTGCCAGTAGTTCGCCCTACGGCTACAATGAGCAGTTCTTC
CASSSPYGYNEQFF
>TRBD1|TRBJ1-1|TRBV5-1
TGCGCCAGCAGCTTGGGGGACAGGGTATTCATGAACACTGAAGCTTTCTTT
CASSLGDRVFMNTEAFF
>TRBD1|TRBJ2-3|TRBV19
TGTGCCAGTAGTTTGGGACAGGACACAGATACGCAGTATTTT
CASSLGQDTDTQYF
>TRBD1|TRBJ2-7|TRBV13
TGTGCCAGCAGCGCCCGACAGGGCCTCGGTGAGCAGTACTTC
CASSARQGLGEQYF
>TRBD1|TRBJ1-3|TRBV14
TGTGCCAGCAGCCGATGGACAGGGGGAGTCGGTTTGGGAAACACCATATATTTT
CASSRWTGGVGLGNTIYF
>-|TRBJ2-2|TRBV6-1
TGTGCCAGCAGTGAATGGAGCACCGGGGAGCTGTTTTTT
CASSEWSTGELFF
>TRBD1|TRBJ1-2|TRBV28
TGTGCCAGCAGGCTTGGACAGGGAGGAGGCTACACCTTC
CASRLGQGGGYTF
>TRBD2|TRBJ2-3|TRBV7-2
TGTGCCAGCAGCTTCCGGGACTACCGCACAGATACGCAGTATTTT
CASSFRDYRTDTQYF
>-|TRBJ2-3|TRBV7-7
TGTGCTAGCAGCTTAGCTTCTAGAACAGATACGCAGTATTTT
CASSLASRTDTQYF
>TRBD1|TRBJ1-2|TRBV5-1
TGCGCCAGCAGCTCCCAGGGGGGCACCTATGGCTACACCTTC
CASSSQGGTYGYTF